The next 27 T cell receptor beta chains were all read from a single sample in a study of identical twins. One entry per CDR3 protein results from TCRdb running MiXCR on the 5' RACE reads. The sample holds 690,000 or so distinct CDR3 sequences, roughly 6% seen once. The specimen sequenced was naive T cells sorted from blood. These receptors were obtained from a man between 18 and 29 years old in good health.

This clonotype was observed a few times. The CDR3 nucleotides read TGTGCCAGCAGCAGGACTAGCGGGGGGCACAATGAGCAGTTCTTC. This gives the protein CASSRTSGGHNEQFF. The gene calls are TRBV7-2 and TRBJ2-1; 14 nucleotides align to TRBD2. The CDR3 spans 15 residues. The junction had 2 bases not matched to a gene; V was cut back by 5 bases and J by 5 bases. Germline lookup yields CDR1 SGHTA and CDR2 FQGNSA.

This rearrangement joins TRBV5-1 to TRBJ1-1, with TRBD1 matching over 9 bases. V lost 3 bases and J lost 10; bases outside the gene matches: 19. This CDR3 has 17 amino acids. CDR1 and CDR2 (germline): SGHRS, YFSETQ. The CDR3 reads CASSSRQGGKLGLGAFF. The CDR3 DNA reads as TGCGCCAGCAGCTCTCGACAGGGGGGGAAGCTTGGATTGGGAGCTTTCTTT.

This clonotype was found many times. The chain has TRBV7-6 and TRBJ1-3, with D tentatively TRBD1 (6 bases). Looked up from germline, CDR1 is SGHVS and CDR2 is FNYEAQ. This CDR3 is 14 amino acids long. V gave up 6 bases and J gave up 0 bases, with 9 bases separating them. CDR3 nucleotides: TGTGCCAGCAGTAGGGGGGACTCTGGAAACACCATATATTTT. Translation: CASSRGDSGNTIYF.

This clonotype was recorded a few times. The chain uses TRBV20-1 and TRBJ2-4; D not certain. Germline CDR1 reads DFQATT; CDR2 reads SNEGSKA (reference sequence). V lost 3 bases, J lost 3 bases, and 9 bases lay in between. There are 13 residues in the CDR3. The CDR3 DNA is TGCAGTGCTAGTAGGCAAATCAAAAACATTCAGTACTTC. Its translation: CSASRQIKNIQYF.

This clonotype was seen a handful of times. The chain joins TRBV5-6 to TRBJ2-4; perhaps TRBD2 as D (6 bases). There are 16 residues in the CDR3. V gave up 1 base and J gave up 0 bases, with 11 bases separating them. Germline CDR1 SGHDT, CDR2 YYEEEE. CDR3 nucleotide sequence: TGTGCCAGCAGCTTGTTAGCGGAGATAGCCAAAAACATTCAGTACTTC. Translation: CASSLLAEIAKNIQYF.

This clonotype was recorded at least ten times. This chain uses TRBV27 with TRBJ2-1; a weak D match, TRBD1 (6 bases). CDR1 is MNHEY and CDR2 is SMNVEV in the germline V gene (reference sequence). Trimming took 3 bases from V and 4 from J, leaving 10 bases between them. The CDR3 is 14 amino acids. The CDR3 bases are TGTGCCAGCAGTTTTTGGGGGCCATACAATGAGCAGTTCTTC. Translating gives CASSFWGPYNEQFF.

Only a few counts were recorded for this clonotype. The chain joins TRBV7-9 to TRBJ2-3, with 13 bases matching TRBD2. The V gene's germline CDR1 is SEHNR and CDR2 FQNEAQ (reference sequence). CDR3 length equals 15 residues. V trimming: 6 bases; J trimming: 10 bases; junction bases outside the gene matches: 10. CDR3 in DNA: TGTGCCAGCAGGTTGGGGACTAGCGGGATCAGCTCGCAGTATTTT. Its protein is CASRLGTSGISSQYF. The whole variable domain, filled in from reference TRBV7-9 and TRBJ2-3, reads DTGVSQNPRHKITKRGQNVTFRCDPISEHNRLYWYRQTLGQGPEFLTYFQNEAQLEKSRLLSDRFSAERPKGSFSTLEIQRTEQGDSAMYLCASRLGTSGISSQYFGPGTRLTVL.

The chain employs TRBV24-1 and TRBJ2-2; TRBD2 might be the D (6 bases). The germline V and J ends were trimmed by 4 bases and 4 bases, with 6 bases remaining between them. The germline gives CDR1 KGHDR, CDR2 SFDVKD. The CDR3 totals 13 residues. The CDR3 DNA is TGTGCCACCAGTGAGGGGGGCACCGGGGAGCTGTTTTTT. Its translation: CATSEGGTGELFF.

The table lists this clonotype with a few counts. The chain couples TRBV12-3 or TRBV12-4 to TRBJ1-5; D remains ambiguous. This CDR3 is built from 16 residues. The V and J ends lost 3 bases and 2 bases respectively, with 14 bases between them. CDR3 bases: TGTGCCAGCAGTTTTGCGCGTTTGGTGGGCAATCAGCCCCAGCATTTT. This gives the protein CASSFARLVGNQPQHF.

This clonotype occurred many times. The chain couples TRBV3-1 to TRBJ2-7; 7 bases are a match to TRBD2. Losses at the gene ends were 1 base for V and 6 bases for J; bases not matched to a gene: 3. The CDR3 is 13 residues long. The germline gives CDR1 LGHDT, CDR2 YNNKEL (reference sequence). CDR3 residues: CASSQAPGGEQYV. DNA of the CDR3: TGTGCCAGCAGCCAAGCACCGGGGGGCGAGCAGTACGTC.

This clonotype was observed a handful of times. The CDR3 loop reads CASSQADSDPEAFF. CDR3 coding DNA: TGTGCCAGCTCACAGGCGGACAGCGACCCCGAAGCTTTCTTT. This sequence joins TRBV18 and TRBJ1-1, with D possibly being TRBD1 (6 bases). Trimming pared 4 bases from V and 8 bases from J, leaving 17 bases between. CDR3 length: 14 residues. CDR1 is KGHSH and CDR2 is LQKENI in the germline V gene.

This chain connects TRBV28 to TRBJ2-2; D not resolved. The CDR3 has 12 residues. The germline V gene has CDR1 MDHEN and CDR2 SYDVKM. V dropped 9 bases and J dropped 1 base, with 6 bases sitting between them. CDR3 nucleotides: TGTGCCAGTCAACAGAACACCGGGGAGCTGTTTTTT. It is translated as CASQQNTGELFF.

This clonotype was counted ten times or more. The rearrangement links TRBV12-3 or TRBV12-4 to TRBJ2-3, with 7 bases that match TRBD1. The CDR3 is 15 residues long. Trimming took 7 bases from V and 4 from J; bases not matched to a gene: 11. CDR3 sequence reads: CASTQDRLSPDTQYF. In DNA, the CDR3 is TGTGCCAGCACCCAGGACAGGCTCAGTCCAGATACGCAGTATTTT.

This clonotype was detected only a few times. The chain links TRBV5-1 to TRBJ2-2, with 9 bases lining up with TRBD1. After removal of 1 base from V and 6 bases from J, the junction contained 7 bases not matched to a gene. This CDR3 has 16 residues. The germline V gene has CDR1 SGHRS and CDR2 YFSETQ. The CDR3 sequence is CASSLTGTGLPGELFF. In DNA, the CDR3 is TGCGCCAGCAGCTTGACCGGGACAGGGCTCCCCGGGGAGCTGTTTTTT.

In this sample, this clonotype turned up many times. J is TRBJ2-7 and V is TRBV20-1; weak D call: TRBD1 (5 bases). Germline V CDR1 and CDR2: DFQATT, SNEGSKA (reference sequence). Trimming took 2 bases from V and 0 from J, leaving 14 bases between them. The CDR3 is made up of 15 amino acids. The CDR3 DNA follows: TGCAGTGCTAGATTGGGGCTCCCTCTCTCCTACGAGCAGTACTTC. It translates to CSARLGLPLSYEQYF.

This clonotype was seen many times. This chain joins TRBV20-1 and TRBJ2-1, with 11 bases lining up with TRBD2. Trimming took 0 bases from V and 8 from J; bases not matched to a gene: 9. Germline CDR1 and CDR2: DFQATT and SNEGSKA (reference sequence). This CDR3 has 16 residues. CDR3 residues: CSARDIRLAGGDEQFF. CDR3 bases: TGCAGTGCTAGAGATATAAGGCTAGCGGGAGGCGATGAGCAGTTCTTC.

This clonotype was counted only a few times. The chain uses TRBV7-2 and TRBJ2-2, with TRBD2 identical over 12 bases. CDR1 SGHTA and CDR2 FQGNSA come from the germline V gene. Trimming at V came to 3 bases and at J to 5 bases, leaving 7 bases not matched to a gene. The CDR3 loop spans 17 amino acids. The CDR3 sequence: CASSLTTSGRGTGELFF. CDR3 DNA: TGTGCCAGCAGCTTGACGACTAGCGGGAGAGGTACCGGGGAGCTGTTTTTT.

The table lists this clonotype with many counts. CDR3 sequence (DNA): TGTGCCTGGAGTGTACTAGGGTTGGGGGAGCTGTTTTTT. Translation gives CAWSVLGLGELFF. V and J are TRBV30 and TRBJ2-2, with D maybe TRBD2 (5 bases). Trimming shortened V by 0 bases and J by 8 bases, and 10 bases separated the two germline ends. The CDR3 is 13 residues long. Germline CDR1 reads GTSNPN; CDR2 reads SVGIG (reference sequence). The full variable domain, its missing parts supplied by reference TRBV30 and TRBJ2-2, is SQTIHQWPATLVQPVGSPLSLECTVEGTSNPNLYWYRQAAGRGLQLLFYSVGIGQISSEVPQNLSASRPQDRQFILSSKKLLLSDSGFYLCAWSVLGLGELFFGEGSRLTVL.

Comment on this clonotype: A read error may account for a junction end that differs from germline. The chain carries TRBV11-1 and TRBJ2-5, with D tentatively TRBD2 (6 bases). The CDR3 runs 15 residues. The germline gives CDR1 SGHAT, CDR2 FQDESV (reference sequence). This CDR3 reads CANSLSRAGRETQYF. The CDR3, as DNA: TGTGCCAACAGCTTATCCCGTGCAGGGAGGGAGACCCAGTACTTC.

A few counts support this clonotype. The J gene is TRBJ2-1, the V gene TRBV5-1, with 11 bases lining up with TRBD2. The junction had 18 bases not matched to a gene; V was cut back by 0 bases and J by 4 bases. Germline V gives CDR1 SGHRS, CDR2 YFSETQ. This CDR3 has 21 amino acids. The CDR3 is CASSLARTGYGTSGSYNEQFF. CDR3 in DNA: TGCGCCAGCAGCTTGGCCCGGACAGGGTACGGAACTAGCGGGAGTTACAATGAGCAGTTCTTC.

In its sample, this clonotype was seen many times. CDR3 residues: CASSFSVRDLYEQYF. CDR3 coding DNA: TGTGCCAGCAGTTTTTCGGTCCGGGACCTCTACGAGCAGTACTTC. The chain links TRBV28 to TRBJ2-7, with D perhaps assigned TRBD1 or TRBD2 (5 bases each). V lost 3 bases to trimming and J lost 3 bases, with 15 bases between them. Germline V lookup: CDR1 MDHEN, CDR2 SYDVKM. CDR3 size: 15 residues.

V is TRBV7-9 and J is TRBJ1-6; D is ambiguous. Trimming cost V 0 bases and J 10 bases, with 13 bases left between them. The CDR3 consists of 15 residues. Germline assignment: CDR1 SEHNR and CDR2 FQNEAQ (reference sequence). The CDR3 region is CASSLAPAKRSPLHF. As DNA, the CDR3 is TGTGCCAGCAGCTTAGCGCCGGCAAAGAGGTCACCCCTCCACTTT. The complete variable domain, with remaining parts taken from reference TRBV7-9 and TRBJ1-6, reads DTGVSQNPRHKITKRGQNVTFRCDPISEHNRLYWYRQTLGQGPEFLTYFQNEAQLEKSRLLSDRFSAERPKGSFSTLEIQRTEQGDSAMYLCASSLAPAKRSPLHFGNGTRLTVT.

This clonotype was observed a handful of times. V and J are TRBV30 and TRBJ1-1; TRBD1 might be the D (5 bases). CDR3 size: 11 residues. Germline assignment: CDR1 GTSNPN and CDR2 SVGIG (reference sequence). Trimming cost V 0 bases and J 9 bases, with 8 bases left between them. The CDR3 DNA reads TGTGCCTGGAGTGTACGACAGAAAGCTTTCTTT. Protein sequence: CAWSVRQKAFF.

This clonotype was detected many times. V usage is TRBV29-1 and J usage is TRBJ1-2; the D gene is possibly TRBD1 (6 bases). The CDR3 is 14 amino acids. CDR1 is SQVTM, CDR2 ANQGSEA, per germline. Trimming pared 1 base from V and 1 base from J, leaving 10 bases between. This CDR3 reads CSVEGARGNYGYTF. The DNA of the CDR3 is TGCAGCGTTGAAGGAGCCAGGGGTAACTATGGCTACACCTTC.

This clonotype came up many times. The J gene is TRBJ2-1, the V gene TRBV15; D is unclear. The germline V gene has CDR1 LNHNV and CDR2 YYDKDF (reference sequence). This CDR3 has 15 amino acids. Trimming removed 4 bases from V and 8 bases from J, with 18 bases in between. The CDR3 DNA reads as TGTGCCACCAGCACTCAGGTATTAGGGATGGATGAGCAGTTCTTC. Translating it yields CATSTQVLGMDEQFF. The full variable domain, with the rest looked up from reference TRBV15 and TRBJ2-1, is DAMVIQNPRYQVTQFGKPVTLSCSQTLNHNVMYWYQQKSSQAPKLLFHYYDKDFNNEADTPDNFQSRRPNTSFCFLDIRSPGLGDTAMYLCATSTQVLGMDEQFFGPGTRLTVL.

There are a few counts of this clonotype. The genes are TRBV3-1 and TRBJ1-3; possibly TRBD1 for D (6 bases). CDR3 length: 13 residues. V was trimmed by 8 bases and J by 2 bases, leaving 10 bases between them. Germline V gene lookup returns CDR1 LGHDT and CDR2 YNNKEL (reference sequence). The chain's CDR3 is CASEGEAGNTIYF. Written as DNA, the CDR3 is TGTGCCAGCGAGGGGGAGGCTGGAAACACCATATATTTT.

This clonotype has just a few counts. The chain links TRBV20-1 to TRBJ1-4, with TRBD1 identical over 8 bases. Germline lookup yields CDR1 DFQATT and CDR2 SNEGSKA (reference sequence). The trim removed 7 bases at V and 10 bases at J, leaving 11 bases unmatched. The CDR3 runs 13 residues. The DNA of the CDR3 is TGCAGTGTGTCCGGGACAGGCTCGGGAAAACTGTTTTTT. Translation gives CSVSGTGSGKLFF.